A selection of T cell receptor beta chains follows, all from one sample in a study of T cells in Graves' hyperthyroidism and ophthalmopathy. TCRdb passed the multiplex PCR reads through MiXCR, listing each CDR3 protein once. The table shows about 570,000 distinct CDR3 sequences, with just over 45% occurring only once. Sequencing was carried out using peripheral blood or thyroid tissue (not recorded which). The source of these receptors is an adult woman with Graves' disease, either hyperthyroidism or ophthalmopathy (not recorded which). CDR3s include the opening cysteine and the closing phenylalanine or tryptophan. The D gene is left open where the match is weak. Only part of the rows carry a size: once, few, many, or a class if the clone is expanded.

clone_size	v_call	j_call	d_call	cdr3_aa	cdr3_nt
.	TRBV15	TRBJ2-5	TRBD2	CATSRDLRREGSEQYF	TGTGCCACCAGCAGAGATCTCCGACGGGAGGGTTCAGAGCAGTACTTC
many	TRBV5-1	TRBJ2-7	.	CASSLGGFGGISYEQYF	TGCGCCAGCAGCCTCGGCGGTTTCGGGGGCATCTCCTACGAGCAGTACTTC
many	TRBV5-5	TRBJ2-7	.	CASSQMDLRYF	TGTGCCAGCAGCCAGATGGATTTGCGGTACTTC
many	TRBV5-1	TRBJ1-4	.	CASSPGTAGGKLFF	TGCGCCAGCAGCCCGGGGACGGCCGGTGGGAAACTGTTTTTT
many	TRBV9	TRBJ1-3	.	CASSAADPLPGNTIYF	TGTGCCAGCAGCGCAGCCGATCCGCTCCCAGGAAACACCATATATTTT
many	TRBV24-1	TRBJ2-7	.	CATSDLAGYEQYF	TGTGCCACCAGTGATTTAGCCGGGTACGAGCAGTACTTC
.	TRBV10-3	TRBJ2-5	.	CAISLQGADTQYF	TGTGCCATCAGTTTACAGGGTGCGGATACCCAGTACTTC
.	TRBV5-1	TRBJ2-5	TRBD2	CASSLGLAGQQETQYF	TGCGCCAGCAGCTTGGGGCTAGCGGGACAGCAAGAGACCCAGTACTTC
many	TRBV7-9	TRBJ1-3	.	CASSLSRDYVSSGNTIYF	TGTGCCAGCAGTCTCAGCCGAGACTATGTAAGCTCTGGAAACACCATATATTTT
many	TRBV7-3	TRBJ1-1	TRBD1	CASSLRQGVTAFF	TGTGCCAGCAGCTTAAGACAGGGGGTAACAGCTTTCTTT
many	TRBV27	TRBJ1-6	TRBD1	CASSFRDRESPLHF	TGTGCCAGCAGTTTTCGGGACAGGGAATCACCCCTCCACTTT
many	TRBV4-1	TRBJ2-7	TRBD1	CASGVLGQGRYEQYF	TGCGCCAGTGGGGTTCTGGGACAGGGGCGCTACGAGCAGTACTTC
many	TRBV19	TRBJ1-5	TRBD1	CASGPQGEIQPQHF	TGTGCCAGTGGCCCGCAGGGGGAGATTCAGCCCCAGCATTTT
few	TRBV7-9	TRBJ2-5	TRBD2	CASSWTSGKETQYF	TGTGCCAGCAGCTGGACTAGCGGGAAAGAGACCCAGTACTTC
many	TRBV29-1	TRBJ1-1	.	CSALGGWPEAFF	TGCAGCGCCCTCGGTGGATGGCCTGAAGCTTTCTTT
.	TRBV10-3	TRBJ1-4	TRBD1	CAASDRGGEKLFF	TGTGCCGCGTCGGACAGGGGTGGGGAAAAACTGTTTTTT
.	TRBV13	TRBJ2-7	.	CAGSLVGGYEQYF	TGTGCCGGCAGCTTGGTAGGAGGCTACGAGCAGTACTTC
few	TRBV4-1	TRBJ2-7	.	CTSSQDKGNEQYF	TGCACCAGCAGCCAAGATAAGGGGAACGAGCAGTACTTC
many	TRBV5-1	TRBJ1-2	.	CASSPPGGEDYGYTF	TGCGCCAGCAGCCCTCCCGGTGGCGAGGACTATGGCTACACCTTC
many	TRBV7-3	TRBJ1-3	.	CASSLTAGSGNTIYF	TGTGCCAGCAGCTTAACAGCAGGTTCTGGAAACACCATATATTTT
.	TRBV28	TRBJ2-5	.	CASSLGSLREETQYF	TGTGCCAGCAGTTTGGGCAGCCTGAGGGAAGAGACCCAGTACTTC
many	TRBV20-1	TRBJ1-2	.	CSASNRVNYGYTF	TGCAGTGCTAGTAACAGGGTTAACTATGGCTACACCTTC
.	TRBV5-5	TRBJ2-2	TRBD2	CASSQQISGRAYGGELVF	TGTGCCAGCAGCCAACAGATTAGCGGGAGGGCCTATGGCGGGGAGCTGGTTTTT
.	TRBV5-6	TRBJ1-2	.	CASSFRDQPHGYTF	TGTGCCAGCAGCTTCCGGGACCAACCACATGGCTACACCTTC
many	TRBV24-1	TRBJ1-5	.	CAPRVSGNQPQHF	TGTGCCCCCAGGGTCTCGGGCAATCAGCCCCAGCATTTT
many	TRBV29-1	TRBJ2-5	TRBD2	CSVRLASVETQYF	TGCAGCGTCAGACTAGCTAGTGTAGAGACCCAGTACTTC
many	TRBV7-6	TRBJ2-5	.	CASSLVGVRETQYF	TGTGCCAGCAGCTTAGTAGGCGTGCGGGAGACCCAGTACTTC
few	TRBV7-3	TRBJ1-6	.	CASSARPGRYSPLHF	TGTGCCAGCAGTGCTAGACCGGGGCGATATTCACCCCTCCACTTT
.	TRBV24-1	TRBJ1-6	.	CASSDGNSPLHF	TGTGCCTCGTCGGATGGAAATTCACCCCTCCACTTT
few	TRBV9	TRBJ1-4	.	CASSVENRGELFF	TGTGCCAGCAGCGTAGAAAATAGGGGTGAACTGTTTTTT